This TCR beta chain was identified in a study of cytomegalovirus exposure and HLA in healthy donors. Study-level background: Approximately 80 million unique TCRs from HLA-typed donors were held in an early data release. The study, taken as a whole, reports: Among the CMV-associated chains, three were confirmed in vitro as specific for CMV antigens. CMV serostatus was the sole immune exposure data available. A later analysis found TCR association rates differed by HLA locus, highest for DRB1 and lowest for HLA-C.

Both 60 Vbeta primers and 13 Jbeta primers went into the PCR. The data were produced by immunoSEQ multiplex PCR, yet TCRdb's version contains in-frame clones alone and is incomplete. The sample comprises some 120,000 clones, 70% to 80% of which are singletons, and 1.5% to 2.5% rests with the top ten. CDR3 size: 15 residues. CDR1 LGHNA and CDR2 YNFKEQ come from the germline V gene. As regards this clone: What it binds is unknown. The junction departs from the called germline gene at one end, perhaps through a read error.

The clonotype was recovered from a man between 18 and 29 years old in good health and CMV-seronegative. Material: PBMCs. The chain carries TRBV4-2 and TRBJ2-5; D is ambiguous. CDR3 sequence reads: CASSHAGSYQEAQYF. Here the CDR3 DNA reads TGTGCCAGCAGCCACGCCGGATCGTACCAAGAGGCCCAGTACTTC.